This TCR beta chain was obtained from a study of T cell responses to AZD1222 COVID-19 vaccine. The study, taken as a whole, reports: Donors were mostly white British, more females; clonal diversity possibly underestimated.

As to this clone: Its antigen is unidentified.

The CDR3 is 14 residues long. CDR1 and CDR2 (germline): MGHRA, YSYEKL. V lost 0 bases, J lost 3 bases, and 9 bases lay in between. TCRdb keeps only in-frame clones here, not all; method: immunoSEQ multiplex PCR. The sample gives under 150,000 clones, about 92% of which show up once; about 1.1% is in the top ten. Source: peripheral blood, taken on day 0 of AZD1222 vaccination. The V gene is TRBV4-1, the J gene TRBJ2-7, with D perhaps TRBD1 (6 bases). This clonotype was obtained from an adult in good health. CDR3 sequence reads: CASSQEGTYYEQYF. The DNA of the CDR3 is TGCGCCAGCAGCCAAGAAGGGACATACTACGAGCAGTACTTC.